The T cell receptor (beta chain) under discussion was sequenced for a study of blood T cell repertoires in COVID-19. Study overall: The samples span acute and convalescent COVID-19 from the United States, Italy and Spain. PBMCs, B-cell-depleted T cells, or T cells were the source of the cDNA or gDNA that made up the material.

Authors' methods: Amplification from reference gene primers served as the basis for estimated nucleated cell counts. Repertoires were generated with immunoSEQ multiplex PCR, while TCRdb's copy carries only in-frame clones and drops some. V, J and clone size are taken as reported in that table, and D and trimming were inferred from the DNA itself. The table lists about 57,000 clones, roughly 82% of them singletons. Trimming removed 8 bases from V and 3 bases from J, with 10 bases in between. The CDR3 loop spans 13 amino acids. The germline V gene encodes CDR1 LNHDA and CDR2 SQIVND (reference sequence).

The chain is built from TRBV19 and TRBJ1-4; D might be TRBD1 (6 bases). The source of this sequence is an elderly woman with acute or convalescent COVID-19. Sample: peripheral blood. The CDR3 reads CASGGRANEKLFF. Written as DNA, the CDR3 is TGTGCCAGTGGGGGCAGGGCTAATGAAAAACTGTTTTTT. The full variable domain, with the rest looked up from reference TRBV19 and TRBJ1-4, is DGGITQSPKYLFRKEGQNVTLSCEQNLNHDAMYWYRQDPGQGLRLIYYSQIVNDFQKGDIAEGYSVSREKKESFPLTVTSAQKNPTAFYLCASGGRANEKLFFGSGTQLSVL.